This TCR beta chain is from a study of early T cells in non-severe SARS-CoV-2 infection. Across the study: The input, bulk RNA from unsorted whole blood, was sequenced, and chains were unpaired. Regarding the study as a whole: There was a bias toward anti-spike CD8 responses in VDJdb matching, which missed private and CD4 specificities.

Individual cDNA molecules were tagged with unique molecular identifiers, the study reported. A single record per CDR3 protein comes from TCRdb applying MiXCR to the 5' RACE reads. The table includes tens of thousands of distinct CDR3 sequences, 9.5% to 13% detected once. CDR1 SGHVS and CDR2 FNYEAQ come from the germline V gene. Trimming removed 5 bases at V and 9 bases at J, with 16 bases between. This CDR3 contains 13 residues. Ten or more counts support this clonotype. Its target is not known. Material: whole blood. The V gene is TRBV7-6, the J gene TRBJ2-5; tentatively, D is TRBD1 (6 bases). The TCR comes from an adult who was a healthcare worker with PCR-confirmed SARS-CoV-2 infection or an uninfected control (not recorded which). Here the CDR3 reads CASSPGVAAPQYF. DNA of the CDR3: TGTGCCAGCAGCCCAGGGGTTGCAGCTCCCCAGTACTTC.